The text below deals with one T cell receptor (beta chain). Its matching antigen is unknown. Germline V CDR1 and CDR2: LGHNA, YSLEER. The CDR3 runs to 18 residues. V lost 0 bases and J 4 bases, leaving 19 bases between the germline ends. The data were taken from a study of CD8 T cells in ankylosing spondylitis. General study findings and limits: Some motif variants were previously reported in reactive arthritis synovial fluid and blood. It was reported that disease-linked clones were significantly enriched in matched ankylosing spondylitis synovial fluid. The study identified a TCR beta motif of fewer than 10 highly homologous variants that appeared characteristic of ankylosing spondylitis blood.

Construction of TCR beta libraries was performed using quantitative 5'-RACE with molecular barcodes. TCRdb used MiXCR to reprocess the 5' RACE reads, holding one entry per CDR3 protein. The repertoire consists of around 430,000 distinct CDR3 sequences, with under 20% occurring once and the leading ten covering 1%. The sequenced sample was blood, either unsorted or a sorted T cell fraction (not recorded which). The receptor comes from a male donor with ankylosing spondylitis. The V call is TRBV4-3, the J call TRBJ2-1, with D maybe TRBD1 (6 bases). The CDR3 coding sequence is TGCGCCAGCAGCCAAGATAACGCTAACAGGGTTTTATACAATGAGCAGTTCTTC. Residues: CASSQDNANRVLYNEQFF.